What follows describes a single T cell receptor (beta chain). This sample was taken from a study of blood T cell repertoires in COVID-19. Study-wide background: Sites in the United States, Italy and Spain provided acute and convalescent COVID-19 samples. T cells, B-cell-depleted T cells, or PBMCs provided the cDNA or gDNA that served as material.

The V and J ends lost 4 bases and 2 bases respectively, with 6 bases between them. Germline V lookup: CDR1 LNHNV, CDR2 YYDKDF (reference sequence). The CDR3 length is 12 residues. Authors' processing steps: Estimates of nucleated cell counts were drawn from the amplification of reference gene primers. Method: immunoSEQ multiplex PCR; TCRdb's copy keeps in-frame clones and lacks some. The V and J calls and clone size come from that table; D and trimming were worked out from the DNA. The sample lists about 210,000 clones, approximately 90% occurring once. Sequenced sample: peripheral blood. This chain joins TRBV15 and TRBJ2-7; no firm D call. This receptor was obtained from a man aged 35 to 55 with acute or convalescent COVID-19. The CDR3 here is CATSKSAYEQYF. The CDR3, as DNA: TGTGCCACCAGCAAGTCAGCCTACGAGCAGTACTTC.